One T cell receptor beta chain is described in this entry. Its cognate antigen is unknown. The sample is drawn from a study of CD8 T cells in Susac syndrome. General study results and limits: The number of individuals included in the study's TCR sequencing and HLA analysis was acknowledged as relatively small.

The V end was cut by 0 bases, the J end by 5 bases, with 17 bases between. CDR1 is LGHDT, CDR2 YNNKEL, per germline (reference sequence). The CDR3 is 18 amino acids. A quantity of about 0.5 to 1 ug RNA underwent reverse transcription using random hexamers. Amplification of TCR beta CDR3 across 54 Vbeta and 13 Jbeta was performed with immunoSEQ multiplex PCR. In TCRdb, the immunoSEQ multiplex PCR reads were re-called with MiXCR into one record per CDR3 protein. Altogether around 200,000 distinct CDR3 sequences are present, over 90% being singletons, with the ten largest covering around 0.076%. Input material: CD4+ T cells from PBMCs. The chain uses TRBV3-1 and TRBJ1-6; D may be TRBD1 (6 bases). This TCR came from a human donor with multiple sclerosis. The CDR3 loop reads CASSQDRGRGGDNSPLHF. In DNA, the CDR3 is TGTGCCAGCAGCCAAGACCGCGGCAGGGGAGGCGATAATTCACCCCTCCACTTT.